Below are 6 T cell receptor beta chains sequenced from a single sample in a study of cytomegalovirus exposure and HLA in healthy donors. PCR was performed using 60 Vbeta and 13 Jbeta primers. Clones were sequenced by immunoSEQ multiplex PCR, and TCRdb holds only the in-frame ones, with some missing. The sample has fewer than 200,000 clones; roughly 85% are singletons. The specimen was PBMCs. These receptors were obtained from a woman under 30 in good health and CMV-seronegative.

V usage is TRBV25-1 and J usage is TRBJ2-7; 10 positions agree with TRBD1. The CDR3 contains 13 residues. V lost 6 bases, J lost 2 bases, and 1 base stayed unmatched. The germline gives CDR1 MGHDK, CDR2 SYGVNS. The CDR3 protein is CASRGQGTYEQYF. In nucleotides, the CDR3 is TGTGCCAGCAGGGGACAGGGGACCTACGAGCAGTACTTC.

In its sample, this clone was seen a few times. The identical CDR3 is also encoded by other nucleotide sequences in the sample. The genes are TRBV27 and TRBJ1-2; 8 bases align to TRBD1. Trimming removed 2 bases from V and 5 bases from J; junction bases left unmatched: 1. CDR3 length: 13 amino acids. Germline values: CDR1 MNHEY, CDR2 SMNVEV (reference sequence). The DNA for the CDR3 is TGTGCCAGCAGTTTAGGGACAGGTTATGGCTACACCTTC. It translates to CASSLGTGYGYTF.

V gene TRBV6-1 combines with J gene TRBJ2-7, with TRBD1 identical over 11 bases. V lost 4 bases and J lost 2; bases outside the gene matches: 13. The length of the CDR3 is 18 residues. CDR1 is MNHNS, CDR2 SASEGT, per germline. This CDR3 is CASSAVWEWTGGAYEQYF. CDR3 sequence (DNA): TGTGCCAGCAGTGCGGTTTGGGAATGGACAGGGGGCGCCTACGAGCAGTACTTC.

The rearrangement joins TRBV5-1 to TRBJ2-1, with 8 bases aligning to TRBD2. Looked up from germline, CDR1 is SGHRS and CDR2 is YFSETQ. V shed 4 bases and J 2 bases; nucleotides not matched to a gene: 11. The CDR3 runs to 17 residues. In DNA form, the CDR3 reads TGCGCCAGCAGCCCTGGTCGGACTAGCCCCACCTACAATGAGCAGTTCTTC. Encoded protein: CASSPGRTSPTYNEQFF.

The chain joins TRBV2 to TRBJ2-1; TRBD2 matches 9 bases. The CDR3 is 15 amino acids. The germline V gene encodes CDR1 SNHLY and CDR2 FYNNEI. The V and J ends lost 3 bases and 9 bases, in that order; junction bases with no gene match: 9. As DNA, the CDR3 is TGTGCCAGCAGTGACGAGACTAGCGGTACGGTTGAGCAGTTCTTC. It yields the protein CASSDETSGTVEQFF.

This chain connects TRBV7-9 to TRBJ1-2; D not resolved. Germline values: CDR1 SEHNR, CDR2 FQNEAQ (reference sequence). CDR3 size: 14 residues. Trimming cost V 4 bases and J 2 bases, with 11 bases left between them. The CDR3, as DNA: TGTGCCAGCAGCTCAGGAGGCGGAAACTATGGCTACACCTTC. Translated, it gives CASSSGGGNYGYTF.